This T cell receptor beta chain was recovered during a study of T cell changes during pregnancy in multiple sclerosis. The ends lost 3 bases at V and 6 bases at J; junction bases unmatched: 13. Germline CDR1 and CDR2: SGDLS and YYNGEE. This CDR3 region has 17 residues. Sequencing was performed with immunoSEQ multiplex PCR; in TCRdb, only in-frame clones are kept and a portion is missing. The data contain 110,000 or so clones, 90% to 95% of them singletons. The origin of this receptor is a female donor with multiple sclerosis, enrolled in a pregnancy study. The rearrangement uses TRBV9 and TRBJ2-3; 10 positions agree with TRBD2. The source material was peripheral blood, sampled before pregnancy. The CDR3 sequence: CASSGTTSGSFRDTQYF. Here the CDR3 DNA reads TGTGCCAGCAGCGGCACGACTAGCGGGTCATTCAGGGATACGCAGTATTTT.